Following are 6 T cell receptor beta chains from one sample sequenced in a study of neoadjuvant nivolumab and ipilimumab in lung cancer. Sequenced by immunoSEQ multiplex PCR; TCRdb stores in-frame clones only, minus some. The sample shows 2,500 to 4,000 clones, roughly 85% of them seen only once. Sequences were derived from tumor tissue, sampled after neoadjuvant nivolumab, alone or with ipilimumab, at or shortly before surgery. Receptor source: an adult with non-small cell lung cancer.

This chain joins TRBV28 and TRBJ2-1; D possibly corresponds to TRBD1 (6 bases). Trimming left V 3 bases short and J 8 bases short, with 17 bases between. CDR3 length: 15 amino acids. Germline V gene lookup returns CDR1 MDHEN and CDR2 SYDVKM. The DNA for the CDR3 is TGTGCCAGCAGTTTGGATAGGATGGGGGCAGATGAGCAGTTCTTC. Its translation: CASSLDRMGADEQFF.

This clone was seen a few times. J is TRBJ1-1 and V is TRBV2; TRBD1 might be the D (6 bases). Germline V gene data show CDR1 as SNHLY and CDR2 as FYNNEI. The V gene lost 6 bases and the J gene lost 4 bases, with 15 bases spanning the gap. The CDR3 loop spans 14 amino acids. CDR3 protein: CASREQGTSTEAFF. The CDR3 coding sequence is TGTGCCAGCAGAGAACAGGGTACGAGCACTGAAGCTTTCTTT.

The rearrangement links TRBV2 to TRBJ1-2; 8 positions match TRBD1. Germline V lookup: CDR1 SNHLY, CDR2 FYNNEI. This CDR3 spans 14 amino acids. The V segment lost 6 bases and the J segment 8 bases; nucleotides outside the gene matches: 11. This CDR3 reads CASRPGQVIGGYTF. The CDR3, as DNA: TGTGCCAGCAGACCGGGACAGGTGATCGGGGGCTACACCTTC. Based on the CDR3 plus reference TRBV2 and TRBJ1-2, the full variable domain is EPEVTQTPSHQVTQMGQEVILRCVPISNHLYFYWYRQILGQKVEFLVSFYNNEISEKSEIFDDQFSVERPDGSNFTLKIRSTKLEDSAMYFCASRPGQVIGGYTFGSGTRLTVV.

The rearrangement links TRBV19 to TRBJ2-7, with D possibly being TRBD2 (5 bases). From germline, CDR1 is LNHDA and CDR2 SQIVND (reference sequence). The CDR3 sequence is 15 residues long. V was shortened by 0 bases and J by 3 bases, with 12 bases between the two germline ends. CDR3: CASSIDTGTLYEQYF. The CDR3 coding sequence is TGTGCCAGTAGTATAGACACGGGAACTCTCTACGAGCAGTACTTC.

The chain is built from TRBV6-6 and TRBJ2-3, with D hard to call. CDR1 and CDR2 from the germline V gene are MNHNY and SVGAGI (reference sequence). This CDR3 contains 13 residues. V was pared by 2 bases and J by 4 bases, with 7 bases between. The CDR3 protein is CASSYVGSDTQYF. The CDR3 region has the DNA TGTGCCAGCAGTTACGTAGGCTCAGATACGCAGTATTTT.

The chain uses TRBV28 and TRBJ2-5; 8 positions agree with TRBD1. The CDR3 runs to 15 residues. J lost 5 bases, V lost 6 bases, and 11 bases had no gene match. Germline V CDR1 and CDR2: MDHEN, SYDVKM. Here the CDR3 DNA reads TGTGCCAGCAGGCATTCAGGGGGCGTAGGGGAGACCCAGTACTTC. This gives the protein CASRHSGGVGETQYF.